This T cell receptor beta chain is from a study of T-cell reconstitution after alpha-beta-depleted transplantation in children. Study results and limitations: The origin of high day-60 TCRbeta diversity in some patients lay in surviving recipient T cells and thymic progenitors. From newly produced T cells came most of the T-cell counts and diversity one year after transplant. Expanded graft clones numbering several hundred reportedly gave rise to alpha-beta T cells about two months after transplant.

Unique molecular identifiers were used in preparing the TCRbeta library. TCRdb re-derived calls from the PCR reads in MiXCR, one entry per CDR3 protein. The data hold approximately 300,000 distinct CDR3 sequences, with nearly 8% observed a single time. This CDR3 is 15 amino acids long. CDR1 DFQATT and CDR2 SNEGSKA come from the germline V gene (reference sequence). The V gene end was trimmed by 5 bases and the J gene end by 1 base; junction bases not matched to a gene: 3. In its sample, this clonotype was seen many times. Its specificity is not known. This material consisted of peripheral blood, taken 360 days after TCRalphabeta/CD19-depleted stem cell transplant. The rearrangement joins TRBV20-1 to TRBJ1-5; 12 nucleotides align to TRBD1. The receptor comes from a female patient aged 2 to 10 who had a stem cell transplant for Fanconi anemia, so the T cells may come from the graft donor. The CDR3 bases are TGCAGTGCTGGGACAGGGGGCATGAGCAATCAGCCCCAGCATTTT. Translation gives CSAGTGGMSNQPQHF.